This T cell receptor (beta chain) was recorded in a study of human T cells and chemical hapten exposure. At the level of the study: Diphenylcyclopropenone was administered weekly to the scalp of patients throughout the approximately 24-week study. Alopecia universalis, totalis or areata was present in patients who were mostly female. Findings of the study overall: The count of PT1 expanded TCRs correlated positively with patch test score.

MiXCR, applied by TCRdb to the RACE reads, yields one record per CDR3 protein. In the table there are over 70,000 distinct CDR3 sequences, 11% of which are singletons. Time point denoted: patch test 3, about 24 weeks after DPC sensitization. Stated treatment: therapeutic diphenylcyclopropenone sensitization with weekly scalp DPC. Sequencing started from total RNA isolated from unfractionated whole blood. In this sample, this clonotype turned up many times. The antigen is undetermined. Deletions cut 5 bases from V and 5 bases from J, with 22 bases between. The germline V gene encodes CDR1 MNHEY and CDR2 SVGEGT. The CDR3 consists of 18 residues.

The starting material was whole blood, obtained in connection with sensitization to the hapten diphenylcyclopropenone (DPC). The clonotype was recovered from a woman aged 25 to 39 with alopecia areata. Some clones in this sample may be carry-over from other donors' samples. The V call is TRBV6-2 or TRBV6-3, the J call TRBJ1-6, with D possibly TRBD1 on 6 matching bases. Here the CDR3 DNA reads TGTGCCAGCAGTGAGTTATCCGGGGGCGTCGGAAATAATTCACCCCTCCACTTT. Its protein is CASSELSGGVGNNSPLHF.